This TCR beta chain appears in the sequencing data of a study of response to subunit inactivated influenza vaccine. The study, taken as a whole, reports: Authors suggested each seasonal flu vaccination may recruit only limited numbers of new T cells.

MiXCR, applied by TCRdb to the RT-PCR reads, yields one record per CDR3 protein. The table records roughly 500,000 distinct CDR3 sequences, around 25% of them present only once. Trimming cost V 1 base and J 6 bases, with 10 bases left between them. From germline, CDR1 is SGHTA and CDR2 FQGNSA. This CDR3 contains 14 residues. This clonotype was seen a few times. Its cognate antigen is unknown. V and J are TRBV7-2 and TRBJ1-5; D perhaps matches TRBD1 (5 bases). The TCR sequence derives from a man aged 50 to 59 who received an inactivated influenza vaccine. The sample in question was CD4+ T cells sorted from PBMCs, obtained 5 days after vaccination. CDR3 sequence (DNA): TGTGCCAGCAGCTTAGGACCCGGGGCTCAGCCCCAGCATTTT. It translates to CASSLGPGAQPQHF. Full variable domain (missing parts from reference TRBV7-2 and TRBJ1-5): GAGVSQSPSNKVTEKGKDVELRCDPISGHTALYWYRQSLGQGLEFLIYFQGNSAPDKSGLPSDRFSAERTGGSVSTLTIQRTQQEDSAVYLCASSLGPGAQPQHFGDGTRLSIL.